This T cell receptor (beta chain) was identified in a study of regulatory T cells in long-lasting Graves disease (dated by TCRdb to the early 2020s). Study-level background: Persistent Graves' disease meant more than 5 years of antithyroid drug treatment with TSH receptor autoantibodies that stayed positive. Patients with persistent Graves' disease were compared with patients with newly diagnosed Graves' disease using TCR sequencing and RNA sequencing of peripheral blood. A total of about 35 samples underwent TCR sequencing, from some 13 patients with persistent Graves' disease and about 20 patients with newly diagnosed Graves' disease. The study was registered as a clinical trial and conducted in China. Antithyroid drugs had been taken for around 9.8 years on average by persistent Graves' disease patients in the clinical cohort.

The full study reports these points: Only peripheral blood was studied, because thyroid tissue, the primary lesion, was inaccessible. Compared with newly diagnosed patients, persistent Graves' disease patients had lower TCR Shannon entropy and fewer highly expanded clones, which suggests clonal expansion. Only the TCR beta chain was sequenced and analyzed. TRBV28, TRBJ1-2 and TRBJ2-5 were preferentially used in persistent disease, while TRBV20-1 and TRBJ2-1 were favored in newly diagnosed disease. The small sample size was acknowledged by the authors as a limitation that may reduce accuracy. Persistent patients shared more public clonotypes among themselves (approximately 2,500) than newly diagnosed patients did (over 900).

The CDR3 contains 15 residues, cysteine and phenylalanine counted. This entry keeps only the CDR3 DNA: 45 bases, framed from base 1. CDR1 is given as SGHDT and CDR2 as YYEEEE, both from the germline V gene. At the junction V is shortened by 2 bases and J by 0 bases, with 9 bases in between. With regard to this clonotype: There is no known antigen for this receptor. Nothing much larger sits one base from this clone, and base qualities are not available.

Reading the label with the study, this specimen's time point is: persistent/refractory GD, antithyroid drugs over 5 years with positive TRAb. For both TCR sequencing and RNA sequencing, RNA was extracted from PBMCs in TRIzol. The diagnosis of Graves' disease was made according to American Thyroid Association guidelines. The patients came from an endocrinology department in Xi'an, China. From each patient, about 9 milliliters of peripheral blood was collected into an EDTA anticoagulant tube. Ficoll Paque Plus density gradient separation was used to isolate PBMCs, and no further T cell sorting was done. An Agilent 2100 Bioanalyzer and agarose gel were used to check RNA quality, and a NanoDrop 2000 was used to measure RNA concentration. Library generation was performed with multiplex PCR. The data were produced on an Illumina HiSeq 4000. iRepertoire HTBI primers and Arm-PCR amplification of CDR3 regions were used to construct TCR beta libraries. Before sequencing, the PCR products went through gel purification. In the original analysis: Across samples, about 63 TRBV and 13 to 15 TRBJ segments were identified and used for gene usage analysis of CDR3 amino acid clonotypes. COPE and FqMerger were used to merge filtered high-quality paired reads into contigs. Contigs were aligned with BLAST to IMGT TRBV, TRBD and TRBJ reference genes, and CDR3 was defined per IMGT. Clonotypes above 0.1% frequency were classified as highly expanded clones. Repertoire diversity was measured by Shannon entropy, and V-J evenness by the Gini coefficient. Clonotypes shared by more than one individual were considered public. The raw public reads went through TCRdb reprocessing: fastp at Q25, MiXCR clone calling, in-frame beta chains kept. Every CDR3 protein is listed once, alongside the most common genes and DNA of its rows. TCRdb's processing, not the authors', yielded these V and J calls. Here the sample has about 660,000 distinct CDR3 sequences; 30% occur a single time. 35% to 55% of the sample lies in the top ten.

This receptor was identified in a female donor with Graves disease. The sample was peripheral blood mononuclear cells (PBMCs), taken when the disease was refractory, from a patient treated with antithyroid drugs. The chain is assembled from TRBV5-6 and TRBJ1-3; the D segment cannot be called with confidence. The DNA reads as follows: TGTGCCAGCAGCTTAGTGCCGAACTCTGGAAACACCATATATTTT. It codes for CASSLVPNSGNTIYF. This CDR3, with the reference TRBV5-6 and TRBJ1-3 proteins standing in past its ends, gives the full variable domain DAGVTQSPTHLIKTRGQQVTLRCSPKSGHDTVSWYQQALGQGPQFIFQYYEEEERQRGNFPDRFSGHQFPNYSSELNVNALLLGDSALYLCASSLVPNSGNTIYFGEGSWLTVV.